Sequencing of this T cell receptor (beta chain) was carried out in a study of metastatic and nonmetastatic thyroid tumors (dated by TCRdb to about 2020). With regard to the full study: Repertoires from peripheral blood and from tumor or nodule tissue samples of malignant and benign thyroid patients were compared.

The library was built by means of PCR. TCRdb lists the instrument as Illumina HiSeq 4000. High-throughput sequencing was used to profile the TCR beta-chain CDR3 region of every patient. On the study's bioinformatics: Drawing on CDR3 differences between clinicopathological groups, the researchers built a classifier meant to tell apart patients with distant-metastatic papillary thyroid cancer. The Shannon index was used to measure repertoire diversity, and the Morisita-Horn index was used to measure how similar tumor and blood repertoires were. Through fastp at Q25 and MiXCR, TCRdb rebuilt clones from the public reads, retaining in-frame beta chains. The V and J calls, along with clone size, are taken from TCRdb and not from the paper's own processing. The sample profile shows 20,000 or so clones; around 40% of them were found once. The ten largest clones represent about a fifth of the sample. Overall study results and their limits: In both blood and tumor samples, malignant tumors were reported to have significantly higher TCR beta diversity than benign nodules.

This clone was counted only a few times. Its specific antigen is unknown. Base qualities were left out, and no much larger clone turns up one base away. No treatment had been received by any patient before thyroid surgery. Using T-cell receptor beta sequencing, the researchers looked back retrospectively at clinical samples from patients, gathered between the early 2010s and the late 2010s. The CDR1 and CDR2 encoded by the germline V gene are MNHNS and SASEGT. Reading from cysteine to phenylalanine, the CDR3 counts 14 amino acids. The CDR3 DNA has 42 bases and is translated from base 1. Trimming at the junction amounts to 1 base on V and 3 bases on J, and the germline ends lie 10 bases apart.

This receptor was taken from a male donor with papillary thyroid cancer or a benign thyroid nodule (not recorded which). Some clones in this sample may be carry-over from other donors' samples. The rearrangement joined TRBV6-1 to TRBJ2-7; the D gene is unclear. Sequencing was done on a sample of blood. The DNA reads TGTGCCAGCAGTGAAGTAGCTTGGGGCTACGAGCAGTACTTC. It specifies CASSEVAWGYEQYF.